This TCR beta chain was identified during a study of T-cell reconstitution after alpha-beta-depleted transplantation in children. General study results and limits: Several hundred graft clones that had expanded were reportedly the source of alpha-beta T cells about two months after transplant. T-cell counts and diversity at one year post-transplant came mainly from newly produced T cells. Surviving recipient cells, namely T cells and thymic progenitors, were the source of high day-60 TCRbeta diversity in some patients.

Unique molecular identifiers tagged the TCRbeta library. TCRdb used MiXCR to reprocess the PCR reads, holding one entry per CDR3 protein. The sample gives 580,000 or so distinct CDR3 sequences, 23% of which show up once; roughly 15% is in the top ten. The ends lost 0 bases at V and 2 bases at J; junction bases unmatched: 8. The CDR3 consists of 17 residues. Turning to this clonotype: Its antigen is undetermined.

The source material was PBMCs, mostly from graft donor cells, sampled 360 days after TCRalphabeta/CD19-depleted stem cell transplant. The clonotype comes from a boy younger than two who had a stem cell transplant for acute myeloid leukemia, so the T cells may come from the graft donor. V usage is TRBV12-3 or TRBV12-4 and J usage is TRBJ2-5, with 8 bases that match TRBD1. This CDR3 is CASSLALDRVGQETQYF. The CDR3 DNA reads as TGTGCCAGCAGTTTAGCGTTGGACAGGGTAGGGCAAGAGACCCAGTACTTC.